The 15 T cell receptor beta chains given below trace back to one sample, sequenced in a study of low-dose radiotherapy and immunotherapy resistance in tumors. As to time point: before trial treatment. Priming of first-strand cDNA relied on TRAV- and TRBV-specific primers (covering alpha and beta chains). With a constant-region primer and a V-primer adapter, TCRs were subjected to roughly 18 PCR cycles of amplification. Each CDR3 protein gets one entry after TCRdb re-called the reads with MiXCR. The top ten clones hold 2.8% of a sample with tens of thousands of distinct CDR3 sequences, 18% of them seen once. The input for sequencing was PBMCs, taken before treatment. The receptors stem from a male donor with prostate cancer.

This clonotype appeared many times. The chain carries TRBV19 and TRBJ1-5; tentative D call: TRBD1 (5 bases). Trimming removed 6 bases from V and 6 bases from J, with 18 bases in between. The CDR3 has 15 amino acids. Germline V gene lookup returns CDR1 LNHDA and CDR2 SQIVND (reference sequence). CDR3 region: CASRWDAQAVQPQHF. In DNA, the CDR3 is TGTGCCAGTAGGTGGGACGCCCAAGCCGTTCAGCCCCAGCATTTT.

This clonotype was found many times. CDR3 DNA: TGTGCCAGCAGTTTCGACAGACCCGGGGAGCTGTTTTTT. Encoded protein: CASSFDRPGELFF. The chain employs TRBV12-3 or TRBV12-4 and TRBJ2-2; possibly TRBD1 for D (5 bases). Trimming removed 3 bases from V and 6 bases from J, with 8 bases in between. The CDR3 runs to 13 residues.

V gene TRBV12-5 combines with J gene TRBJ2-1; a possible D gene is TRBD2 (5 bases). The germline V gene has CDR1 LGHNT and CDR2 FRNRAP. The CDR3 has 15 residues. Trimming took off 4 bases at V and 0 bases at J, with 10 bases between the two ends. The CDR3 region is CASGSEESSYNEQFF. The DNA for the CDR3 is TGTGCTAGTGGTTCGGAGGAGAGCTCCTACAATGAGCAGTTCTTC.

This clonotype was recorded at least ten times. CDR3 loop: CASSRWEADNEQFF. The CDR3 nucleotides are TGTGCCAGCAGTCGATGGGAGGCAGACAATGAGCAGTTCTTC. The gene calls are TRBV6-1 and TRBJ2-1; perhaps TRBD2 as D (6 bases). Looked up from germline, CDR1 is MNHNS and CDR2 is SASEGT. The CDR3 is made up of 14 amino acids. V dropped 5 bases and J dropped 5 bases, with 13 bases sitting between them.

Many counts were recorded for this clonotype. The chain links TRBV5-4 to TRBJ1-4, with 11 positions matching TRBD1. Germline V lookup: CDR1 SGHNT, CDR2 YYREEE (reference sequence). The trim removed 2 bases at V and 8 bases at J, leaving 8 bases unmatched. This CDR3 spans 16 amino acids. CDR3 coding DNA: TGTGCCAGCAGCTTAACACGGACAGGGGGCAACGAAAAACTGTTTTTT. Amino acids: CASSLTRTGGNEKLFF. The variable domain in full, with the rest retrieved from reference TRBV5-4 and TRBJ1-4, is ETGVTQSPTHLIKTRGQQVTLRCSSQSGHNTVSWYQQALGQGPQFIFQYYREEENGRGNFPPRFSGLQFPNYSSELNVNALELDDSALYLCASSLTRTGGNEKLFFGSGTQLSVL.

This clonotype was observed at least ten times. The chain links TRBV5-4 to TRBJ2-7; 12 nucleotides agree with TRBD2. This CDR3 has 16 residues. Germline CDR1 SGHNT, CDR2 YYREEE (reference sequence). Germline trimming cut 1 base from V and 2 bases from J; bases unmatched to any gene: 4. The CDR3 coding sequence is TGTGCCAGCAGCTTGTATAGGACTAGCGGGACCTACGAGCAGTACTTC. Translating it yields CASSLYRTSGTYEQYF.

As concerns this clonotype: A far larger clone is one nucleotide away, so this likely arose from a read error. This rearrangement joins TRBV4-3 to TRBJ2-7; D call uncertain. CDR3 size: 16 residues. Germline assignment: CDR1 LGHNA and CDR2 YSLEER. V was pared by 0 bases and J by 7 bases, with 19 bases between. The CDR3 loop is CASSQDSHSFFQEQYF. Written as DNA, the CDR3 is TGCGCCAGCAGCCAAGATTCACACTCCTTTTTTCAGGAGCAGTACTTC.

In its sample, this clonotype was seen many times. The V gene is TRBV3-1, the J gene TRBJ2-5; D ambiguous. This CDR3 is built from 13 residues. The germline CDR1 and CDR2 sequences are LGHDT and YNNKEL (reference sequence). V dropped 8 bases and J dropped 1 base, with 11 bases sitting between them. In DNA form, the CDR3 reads TGTGCCAGCCGCCGGACGGCCCAAGAGACCCAGTACTTC. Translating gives CASRRTAQETQYF.

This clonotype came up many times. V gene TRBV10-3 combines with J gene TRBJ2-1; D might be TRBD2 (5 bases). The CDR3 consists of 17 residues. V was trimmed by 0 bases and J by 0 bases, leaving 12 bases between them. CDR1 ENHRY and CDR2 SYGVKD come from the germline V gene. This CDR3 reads CAISESGLQSSYNEQFF. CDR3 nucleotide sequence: TGTGCCATCAGTGAGTCAGGACTTCAAAGCTCCTACAATGAGCAGTTCTTC.

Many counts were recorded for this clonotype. This chain's CDR3 is CASMGAMGNQPQHF. CDR3 coding DNA: TGTGCCAGCATGGGGGCGATGGGCAATCAGCCCCAGCATTTT. The gene calls are TRBV6-6 and TRBJ1-5, with TRBD1 as a possible D gene (6 bases). Per germline, CDR1 MNHNY and CDR2 SVGAGI (reference sequence). The V gene lost 7 bases and the J gene lost 2 bases, with 12 bases spanning the gap. The CDR3 extends over 14 amino acids.

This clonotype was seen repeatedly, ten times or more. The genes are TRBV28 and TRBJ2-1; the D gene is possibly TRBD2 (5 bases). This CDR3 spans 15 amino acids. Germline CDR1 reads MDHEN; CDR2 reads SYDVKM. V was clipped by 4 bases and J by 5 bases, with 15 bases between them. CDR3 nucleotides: TGTGCCAGCAGTTCAAACGGGGTCCCCAACAATGAGCAGTTCTTC. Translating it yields CASSSNGVPNNEQFF.

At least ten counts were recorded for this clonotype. CDR3 nucleotides: TGTGCCAGCAGTTACCGAGACAAGGGCCGGGCCTACACCGGGGAGCTGTTTTTT. As protein: CASSYRDKGRAYTGELFF. This chain uses TRBV6-2 or TRBV6-3 with TRBJ2-2; D is unresolved. This CDR3 has 18 residues. V dropped 2 bases and J dropped 3 bases, with 19 bases sitting between them. CDR1 MNHEY and CDR2 SVGEGT come from the germline V gene.

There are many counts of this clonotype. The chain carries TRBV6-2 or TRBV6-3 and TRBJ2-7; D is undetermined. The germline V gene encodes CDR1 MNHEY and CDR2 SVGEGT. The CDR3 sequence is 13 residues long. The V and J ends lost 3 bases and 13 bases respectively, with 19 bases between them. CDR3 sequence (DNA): TGTGCCAGCAGTTATGATGCGGCCGTGTCCCCCTACTTC. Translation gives CASSYDAAVSPYF.

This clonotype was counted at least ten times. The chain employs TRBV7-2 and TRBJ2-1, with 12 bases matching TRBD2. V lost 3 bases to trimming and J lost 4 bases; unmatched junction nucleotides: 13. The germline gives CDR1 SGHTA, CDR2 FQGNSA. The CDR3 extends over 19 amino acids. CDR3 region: CASSLGLAGIGENYNEQFF. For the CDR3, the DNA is TGTGCCAGCAGCTTGGGACTAGCGGGTATAGGGGAAAATTACAATGAGCAGTTCTTC. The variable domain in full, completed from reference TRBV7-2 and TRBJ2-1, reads GAGVSQSPSNKVTEKGKDVELRCDPISGHTALYWYRQSLGQGLEFLIYFQGNSAPDKSGLPSDRFSAERTGGSVSTLTIQRTQQEDSAVYLCASSLGLAGIGENYNEQFFGPGTRLTVL.

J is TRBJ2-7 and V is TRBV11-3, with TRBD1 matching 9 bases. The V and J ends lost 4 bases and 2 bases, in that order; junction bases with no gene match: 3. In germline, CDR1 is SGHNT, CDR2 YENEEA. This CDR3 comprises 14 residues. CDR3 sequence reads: CASSSGQGTYEQYF. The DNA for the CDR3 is TGTGCCAGCAGCTCAGGACAGGGGACCTACGAGCAGTACTTC.